The 5 T cell receptor beta chains reported below all come from one sample, sequenced in a study of shared clonotypes between healthy human individuals. Assay: immunoSEQ multiplex PCR; the TCRdb copy retains only in-frame clones and omits some. The sample consists of approximately 2.3 million clones, approximately 95% of them appearing once. Sequences were obtained from naive CD4+ T cells from PBMCs. Subset noted: CD45RA+ positively selected. The receptors come from a man aged 18 to 35 in good health. Some clones in this sample may be carry-over from other donors' samples.

In DNA, the CDR3 is TGTGCCAGCAGCCCGACAGGTACTTCTTCCTACGAGCAGTACTTC. Its translation: CASSPTGTSSYEQYF. V usage is TRBV5-4 and J usage is TRBJ2-7; TRBD1 is a possible D gene (6 bases). This CDR3 comprises 15 residues. The V end was cut by 4 bases, the J end by 1 base, with 15 bases between. CDR1 and CDR2 from the germline V gene are SGHNT and YYREEE (reference sequence).

This chain joins TRBV13 and TRBJ2-7, with 12 nucleotides matching TRBD2. The length of the CDR3 is 14 residues. Looked up from germline, CDR1 is PRHDT and CDR2 is FYEKMQ (reference sequence). The J segment lost 3 bases and the V segment lost 5 bases, leaving 2 bases of the junction unmatched. The CDR3 is CASSPTSGSYEQYF. The CDR3 DNA reads TGTGCCAGCAGCCCGACTAGCGGGAGCTACGAGCAGTACTTC.

The chain joins TRBV28 to TRBJ1-5; D perhaps matches TRBD1 (6 bases). V dropped 6 bases and J dropped 0 bases, with 12 bases sitting between them. The CDR3 spans 15 residues. CDR1 is MDHEN and CDR2 is SYDVKM in the germline V gene. The DNA of the CDR3 is TGTGCCAGCAGCCCGGGACACCTTAGCAATCAGCCCCAGCATTTT. As protein: CASSPGHLSNQPQHF.

The rearrangement links TRBV28 to TRBJ1-3, with a tentative D call TRBD1 (5 bases). CDR3 length: 16 residues. Germline lookup yields CDR1 MDHEN and CDR2 SYDVKM. V gave up 5 bases and J gave up 0 bases, with 14 bases separating them. The CDR3 spells CASSVKTAGSGNTIYF. In nucleotides, the CDR3 is TGTGCCAGCAGTGTAAAGACAGCCGGCTCTGGAAACACCATATATTTT.

The genes are TRBV28 and TRBJ1-5; TRBD1 might be the D (5 bases). The CDR3 has 16 residues. Trimming removed 8 bases from V and 3 bases from J, with 20 bases in between. The V gene's germline CDR1 is MDHEN and CDR2 SYDVKM. Here the CDR3 DNA reads TGTGCCAGCCGAGACCCAGGGAAGGGCCCCAATCAGCCCCAGCATTTT. Translating gives CASRDPGKGPNQPQHF.